This entry describes one T cell receptor (beta chain). TCRdb keeps only in-frame clones here, not all; method: immunoSEQ multiplex PCR. In the table there are approximately 61,000 clones, about 88% of which are singletons. This sample is drawn from a study of T cell changes during pregnancy in multiple sclerosis. Germline CDR1 and CDR2: SGHDT and YYEEEE. This CDR3 comprises 13 residues. V gave up 3 bases and J gave up 8 bases, with 14 bases separating them. The origin of this receptor is a female donor in good health, enrolled as a control in a pregnancy study. J is TRBJ1-2 and V is TRBV5-6, with unresolved D. The specimen was peripheral blood, collected in the first trimester of pregnancy. The CDR3 bases are TGTGCCAGCAGCTCCTTGAGGTTATACGGCTACACCTTC. It codes for CASSSLRLYGYTF. The full variable domain, rest sourced from reference TRBV5-6 and TRBJ1-2, is DAGVTQSPTHLIKTRGQQVTLRCSPKSGHDTVSWYQQALGQGPQFIFQYYEEEERQRGNFPDRFSGHQFPNYSSELNVNALLLGDSALYLCASSSLRLYGYTFGSGTRLTVV.